The present entry profiles one TCR beta chain with its context. There is no known antigen for this receptor. Within one base of it there is no much larger clone, and no base qualities were kept. This entry belongs to a study of T-cell memory formation after mild COVID-19 listed by TCRdb under 2021. Regarding the study in general: Most TCR sequence clusters were specific to one of the two donors. In two donors, T-cell clones that expanded and contracted after mild COVID-19 were followed by sequencing TCRalpha and TCRbeta repertoires longitudinally. Two young, previously healthy adult volunteers made up the cohort, one male and one female.

Trimming leaves V shorter by 2 bases and J shorter by 4 bases, with the junction holding 8 bases beyond the gene matches. CDR3 length: 15 amino acids, cysteine to phenylalanine. Solely the CDR3 DNA is kept, with 45 bases framed from the first base. CDR1 and CDR2 are drawn from the germline V gene (reference sequence): SEHNR, FQNEAQ. The reads were generated on an Illumina NovaSeq 6000. TCRalpha and TCRbeta cDNA libraries were constructed by 5'RACE with constant-segment primers, with sample barcodes and unique molecular identifiers being introduced. Trizol reagent was used to extract RNA from every sample. The libraries were amplified in two PCR steps, and the second step added a second sample barcode and Illumina TruSeq adapters. Sequencing of libraries was performed on an Illumina NovaSeq with 2 x 150 bp paired-end reads. In the paper's pipeline: The reads were demultiplexed and collapsed into UMI-guided consensus sequences using migec v1.2.7. With mixcr v2.1.11, UMI consensuses were aligned to TRA and TRB V and J templates and assembled into clonotypes. A clonotype was counted as expanded or contracted only when both edgeR and NoisET called the clonotype significant, with the noise models trained on biological replicates. edgeR calls used a false discovery rate-adjusted p below 0.01 and a log2 fold-change threshold of 1. As an exploratory analysis of dynamics, max-normalized trajectories of the 1000 most abundant clonotypes were examined by PCA with hierarchical clustering. Each responding clone was given a CD4 or CD8 phenotype based on the CD4+ and CD8+ repertoires, which had been sequenced separately. Using fastp at Q25 and MiXCR, TCRdb reprocessed the public reads and kept productive beta chains. Under each unique CDR3 protein, matching rows form one entry showing the most common genes and DNA. These V and J calls derive from TCRdb rather than the authors' analysis. The sample yields roughly 400,000 distinct CDR3 sequences; 15% to 20% were counted once. Under 25% of the sample lies in the top ten.

Points the paper makes about the study in general: Contracting CD4+ clones appeared mostly in the CM and EM memory subsets, whereas CD8+ clones were enriched in EMRA. SARS-CoV-2 specificity of the second-wave clones peaking on day 37 was not confirmed. Only a couple of mild cases were covered in the study, and larger cohorts including severe cases with pre-infection samples were considered necessary. Some responding clones were detected in pre-infection memory, suggesting pre-existing cross-reactive memory T cells joined the SARS-CoV-2 response. Balanced CD4/CD8 phenotypes were observed for clones contracting from day 15 to 85, whereas a bias towards CD4+ was observed for a second wave of clones expanding from day 15 to 37.

Ficoll-Paque density gradient centrifugation was the method used to isolate PBMCs. The sequence was obtained from a man aged 18 to 35 who had mild COVID-19 (a few samples of this study predate the infection). The sample titles of this study are shuffled in the database, so cell type and time point are left out; the donor was told from shared clones. The sequence is built from TRBV7-9 and TRBJ2-7, with 7 bases in between that match TRBD2. The material sequenced was PBMCs or a T cell subset sorted from them (not recorded which). The CDR3 has the sequence CASSLRGTGGYEQYF. The nucleotide sequence is TGTGCCAGCAGCTTACGTGGGACGGGGGGATACGAGCAGTACTTC.